A selection of T cell receptor beta chains follows, all from one sample in a study of Ad26.COV2.S vaccination and SARS-CoV-2 variants. The data were produced by immunoSEQ multiplex PCR, yet TCRdb's version contains in-frame clones alone and is incomplete. The data contain around 400,000 clones, around nine tenths of them singletons. The sample consisted of peripheral blood, taken in a trial of Ad26.COV2.S vaccine versus placebo. These receptors were collected from a person aged 18-60 years who received the Ad26.COV2.S COVID-19 vaccine or a placebo. The CDR3 runs from the conserved cysteine through the conserved F or W. Fields, in order: V gene, D gene, J gene, clone size, CDR3 DNA, CDR3 protein. The D gene is left open where the match is weak. The listing skips clone size in some rows; elsewhere it reads once, few, many or a size class.

TRBV5-8	TRBD2	TRBJ2-7	.	TGTGCCAGCAGCTTGCAAGCGGGAGCGACGTACGAGCAGTACTTC	CASSLQAGATYEQYF
TRBV10-3	.	TRBJ1-2	once	TGTGCCATCACACCTTCCTCTTCTAACTATGGCTACACCTTC	CAITPSSSNYGYTF
TRBV10-3	.	TRBJ1-2	.	TGTGCCATCAGTGACGAGACAGCTTCTAACTATGGCTACACCTTC	CAISDETASNYGYTF
TRBV6-5	.	TRBJ2-7	few	TGTGCCAGCAGTCGGGCAGGACCCTACGAGCAGTACTTC	CASSRAGPYEQYF
TRBV5-5	.	TRBJ2-7	.	TGTGCCAGCAGCTTGGGGGCGGGGGCCGTCTCCTACGAGCAGTACTTC	CASSLGAGAVSYEQYF
TRBV27	.	TRBJ2-1	once	TGTGCCAGCAGTTTAACCGGGAGTAGCCCCTACAATGAGCAGTTCTTC	CASSLTGSSPYNEQFF
TRBV6-2/TRBV6-3	.	TRBJ2-7	.	TGTGCCAGCAGTTACATACAGGGCGGCGAGCAGTACTTC	CASSYIQGGEQYF
TRBV4-2	.	TRBJ1-1	.	TGTGCCAGCAGCCTACGGACAGCGAACACTGAAGCTTTCTTT	CASSLRTANTEAFF
TRBV5-4	.	TRBJ2-3	.	TGTGCCAGCAGCTTGTGGGCGGGCACAGATACGCAGTATTTT	CASSLWAGTDTQYF
TRBV7-3	.	TRBJ2-3	.	TGTGCCAGCAGCTTAGGAGGGGCGGTGGCAGATACGCAGTATTTT	CASSLGGAVADTQYF
TRBV6-5	TRBD1	TRBJ2-3	.	TGTGCCAGCAGTTACTCTGACAGGGGACAAGCGCAGTATTTT	CASSYSDRGQAQYF
TRBV7-9	.	TRBJ1-2	.	TGTGCCAGCAGCTCTCAGTTAGGCCTGAACTATGGCTACACCTTC	CASSSQLGLNYGYTF
TRBV19	.	TRBJ1-4	.	TGTGCCAGTACCCCAAGGGTCGTTGGTGAAAAACTGTTTTTT	CASTPRVVGEKLFF
TRBV27	TRBD2	TRBJ2-7	.	TGTGCCAGCAGTTCAATAGGAAGGGGACTAGCGGGACTACTCTCCTACGAGCAGTACTTC	CASSSIGRGLAGLLSYEQYF
TRBV10-3	TRBD1	TRBJ1-5	.	TGTGCCATCAGTGATTCCCGGGACAGCAGCAATCAGCCCCAGCATTTT	CAISDSRDSSNQPQHF
TRBV28	TRBD2	TRBJ2-7	.	TGTGCCAGCAGTTCTTCTTCTAGCGGGATCCACGAGCAGTACTTC	CASSSSSSGIHEQYF
TRBV6-5	TRBD1	TRBJ1-1	.	TGTGCCAGCAGTTCAAACAGGGGGACTGAAGCTTTCTTT	CASSSNRGTEAFF
TRBV6-5	.	TRBJ2-2	.	TGTGCCAGCAGTTTGGGGGTGGGAACCGGGGAGCTGTTTTTT	CASSLGVGTGELFF
TRBV7-6	.	TRBJ2-1	.	TGTGCCAGCAGCTTAATCCCCACAGGGAACAATGAGCAGTTCTTC	CASSLIPTGNNEQFF
TRBV4-2	.	TRBJ2-1	.	TGTGCCAGCAGCCAAGAAGGAGGCGGGAAGCAGTTCTTC	CASSQEGGGKQFF
TRBV5-3	TRBD1	TRBJ1-2	.	TGTGCCAGAAGCTTGAAAGGGGGCACCTATGGCTACACCTTC	CARSLKGGTYGYTF
TRBV6-6	.	TRBJ1-2	.	TGTGCCAGCAGTTATCGGGGGGTTGATCATGGCTACACCTTC	CASSYRGVDHGYTF
TRBV19	.	TRBJ1-4	.	TGTGCCAGTAGTAGCCACAGAGCAACTAATGAAAAACTGTTTTTT	CASSSHRATNEKLFF
TRBV10-3	.	TRBJ2-7	few	TGTGCCATCAGTGAGGGCTCGGGGTACGAGCAGTACTTC	CAISEGSGYEQYF
TRBV30	.	TRBJ1-5	.	TGTGCCTGGGGTACAGGGTTGGATCAGCCCCAGCATTTT	CAWGTGLDQPQHF
TRBV7-2	.	TRBJ1-6	.	TGTGCCAGCAGCTTACAGGCTCAGTCACCCCTCCACTTT	CASSLQAQSPLHF
TRBV3-1/TRBV3-2	TRBD1	TRBJ2-6	once	TGCGGGACAGGGGGATCTGGGGCCAACGTCCTGACTTTC	CGTGGSGANVLTF
TRBV24-1	TRBD1	TRBJ2-2	.	TGTGCCACCAGTGACGCGGGACAGGGGGGCACCGGGGAGCTGTTTTTT	CATSDAGQGGTGELFF
TRBV2	.	TRBJ2-5	.	TGTGCCAGCAGCGACCCGGGAGCTCTGACCCAGTACTTC	CASSDPGALTQYF
TRBV2	TRBD2	TRBJ2-1	.	TGTGCCAGCAGTGGGGCTAGCGGTGAGCAGTTCTTC	CASSGASGEQFF
TRBV7-9	TRBD1	TRBJ1-1	.	TGTGCCAGCAGCTTAGGGACAGGGTACGGCACTGAAGCTTTCTTT	CASSLGTGYGTEAFF
TRBV7-6	TRBD2	TRBJ2-7	.	TGTGCCAGCAGCTTACAAGCGGGAGGGCCCTACGAGCAGTACTTC	CASSLQAGGPYEQYF
TRBV7-9	TRBD2	TRBJ2-1	few	TGTGCCAGCAGCTTAGCACTCTTGCGGGGGGACTCCTACAATGAGCAGTTCTTC	CASSLALLRGDSYNEQFF
TRBV2	.	TRBJ1-3	.	TGTGCCAGCAGGGTAGGACGAAACTCTGGAAACACCATATATTTT	CASRVGRNSGNTIYF
TRBV27	TRBD2	TRBJ2-7	.	TGTGCCAGCAGTCCCACCTTGGGTCTAGCGGGACCCTACGAGCAGTACTTC	CASSPTLGLAGPYEQYF
TRBV11-2	.	TRBJ2-7	.	TGTGCCAGCAGCTTAGGCATCGCGGGGCACGAGCAGTACTTC	CASSLGIAGHEQYF
TRBV6-2/TRBV6-3	.	TRBJ2-5	.	TGTGCCAGCAGTTCACTAGGCTCGAGGCAAGAGACCCAGTACTTC	CASSSLGSRQETQYF
TRBV4-3	.	TRBJ2-5	.	TGCGCCAGCAGCGTACGGGGGTTAGAGACCCAGTACTTC	CASSVRGLETQYF
TRBV18	.	TRBJ2-2	.	TGTGCCAGCCGGATCGGGGGGCTGTGGACCGGGGAGCTGTTTTTT	CASRIGGLWTGELFF
TRBV5-6	TRBD2	TRBJ2-2	.	TGTGCCAGCAGCTTGGGACCCAGCGGGAGCTCCGGGGAGCTGTTTTTT	CASSLGPSGSSGELFF
TRBV11-2	TRBD1	TRBJ2-7	.	TGTGCCAGCAGCTTAGATTGGGACAGGGGCGAGCAGTACTTC	CASSLDWDRGEQYF
TRBV21-1	.	TRBJ2-3	few	TGTGCCAGGAAAGCGGGACAGGGCACAGATACGCAGTATTTT	CARKAGQGTDTQYF
TRBV3-1/TRBV3-2	TRBD1	TRBJ1-2	.	TGTGCCAGCAGCCCTGGACAGGGGCGAGACTACACCTTC	CASSPGQGRDYTF
TRBV4-2	TRBD2	TRBJ2-3	.	TGTGCCAGCAGCCCAGGGACTAGCGGGAGGTTAGATACGCAGTATTTT	CASSPGTSGRLDTQYF
TRBV3-1/TRBV3-2	TRBD2	TRBJ2-2	.	TGTGCCAGCAGCCAAGAATGGGACTACAACACCGGGGAGCTGTTTTTT	CASSQEWDYNTGELFF
TRBV15	.	TRBJ2-7	once	TGTGCCACCAGCAGAGATAGTGGCACCTCCTACGAGCAGTACTTC	CATSRDSGTSYEQYF
TRBV7-2	.	TRBJ2-7	.	TGTGCCAGCAGCTTAGGACTTCGCTCCTACGAGCAGTACTTC	CASSLGLRSYEQYF
TRBV4-1	TRBD1	TRBJ2-7	.	TGCGCCAGCAGCCGATTGACAGGGCCCTATTACGAGCAGTACTTC	CASSRLTGPYYEQYF
TRBV6-5	.	TRBJ1-1	.	TGTGCCAGCAGCCGGGATAGCTGGACTGAAGCTTTCTTT	CASSRDSWTEAFF
TRBV5-6	.	TRBJ2-7	once	TGTGCCAGCAGCTTGGAGGTACGCGAGCAGTACTTC	CASSLEVREQYF
TRBV19	.	TRBJ2-7	.	TGTGCCAGTAGTGCCGGGGCCCACTACGAGCAGTACTTC	CASSAGAHYEQYF
TRBV5-1	.	TRBJ1-6	.	TGCGCCAGCAGCTTCTTCCGCTTCGACGGTCTTGACGGTAATTCACCCCTCCACTTT	CASSFFRFDGLDGNSPLHF
TRBV7-2	.	TRBJ1-1	.	TGTGCCAGCAGCTTTCAGGATGGGACTGAAGCTTTCTTT	CASSFQDGTEAFF
TRBV19	TRBD2	TRBJ2-1	.	TGTGCCAGTAAGCCGGGACTAGCAGTCAATGAGCAGTTCTTC	CASKPGLAVNEQFF
TRBV27	.	TRBJ2-7	once	TGTGCCAGCAGTTTGGGCGGGCCGCCGAGCTCCTACGAGCAGTACTTC	CASSLGGPPSSYEQYF
TRBV11-2	.	TRBJ2-1	.	TGTGCCAGCAGCTTGGGCCCTGCTAGCGCGGATGAGCAGTTCTTC	CASSLGPASADEQFF
TRBV19	.	TRBJ2-7	.	TGTGCCAGTAGTACACAGGAGAGCTCCTACGAGCAGTACTTC	CASSTQESSYEQYF